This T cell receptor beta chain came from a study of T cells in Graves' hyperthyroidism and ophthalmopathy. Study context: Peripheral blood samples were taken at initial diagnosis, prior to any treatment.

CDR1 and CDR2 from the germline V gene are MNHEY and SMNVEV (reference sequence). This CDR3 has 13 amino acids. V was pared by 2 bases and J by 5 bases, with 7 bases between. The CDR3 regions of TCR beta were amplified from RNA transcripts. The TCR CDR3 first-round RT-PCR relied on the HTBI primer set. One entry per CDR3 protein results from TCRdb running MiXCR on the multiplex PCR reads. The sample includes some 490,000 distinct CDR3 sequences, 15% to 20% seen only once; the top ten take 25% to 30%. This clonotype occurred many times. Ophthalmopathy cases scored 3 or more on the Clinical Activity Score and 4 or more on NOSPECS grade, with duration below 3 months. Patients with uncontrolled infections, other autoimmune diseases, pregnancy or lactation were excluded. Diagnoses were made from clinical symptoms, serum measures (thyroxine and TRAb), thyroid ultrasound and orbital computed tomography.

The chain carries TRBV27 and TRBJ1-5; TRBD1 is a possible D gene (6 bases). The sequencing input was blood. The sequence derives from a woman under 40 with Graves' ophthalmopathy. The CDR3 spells CASSLQGYQPQHF. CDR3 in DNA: TGTGCCAGCAGTTTACAGGGGTATCAGCCCCAGCATTTT.